This record concerns one T cell receptor (beta chain) sequence. The antigen remains undetermined. This sample was taken from a study of post-analysis software for immune sequencing data. Study conclusions and caveats: TRBV5-6, TRBV5-1 and TRBV20-1 belonged to a set of about five TRBV segments that were more frequent in patients than controls.

Incorporated into the TCR beta cDNA libraries were unique molecular identifiers, which served to reduce PCR and sequencing biases. One entry per CDR3 protein, called by TCRdb with MiXCR from the PCR reads. This sample has about 560,000 distinct CDR3 sequences, with roughly two fifths found just once. Germline V gene data show CDR1 as SGHRS and CDR2 as YFSETQ. The V gene end was trimmed by 4 bases and the J gene end by 5 bases; junction bases not matched to a gene: 3. The CDR3 length is 15 residues. This clonotype was sampled from a girl aged 5-17 years with multiple sclerosis. The V gene is TRBV5-1, the J gene TRBJ2-5; 15 nucleotides align to TRBD2. The sample comprised blood. This CDR3 is CASSGGTSGRETQYF. The CDR3 DNA reads as TGCGCCAGCAGCGGCGGGACTAGCGGGAGGGAGACCCAGTACTTC. The full variable domain, with the rest looked up from reference TRBV5-1 and TRBJ2-5, is KAGVTQTPRYLIKTRGQQVTLSCSPISGHRSVSWYQQTPGQGLQFLFEYFSETQRNKGNFPGRFSGRQFSNSRSEMNVSTLELGDSALYLCASSGGTSGRETQYFGPGTRLLVL.